A selection of T cell receptor beta chains follows, all from one sample in a study of T cell responses to AZD1222 COVID-19 vaccine. The assay was immunoSEQ multiplex PCR, and TCRdb's table has in-frame clones only and misses some. Of around 150,000 clones listed, almost 95% are singletons. Sequencing used peripheral blood, obtained 28 days after the second AZD1222 dose. The origin of the receptors is an adult who received the AZD1222 COVID-19 vaccine. CDR3s include the opening cysteine and the closing phenylalanine or tryptophan. Each record gives: CDR3 length, D gene, J gene, clone size, V gene, CDR3 protein, CDR3 DNA. D genes are given only for firm matches. Where a row states a size, it is once, few, many or the class of an expanded clone; other rows omit it.

length: 15; D: -; J: TRBJ2-2; size: -; V: TRBV23-1; CDR3: CASGPRPWYTGELFF; DNA: TGCGCCAGCGGGCCTCGGCCCTGGTACACCGGGGAGCTGTTTTTT
length: 16; D: -; J: TRBJ2-2; size: -; V: TRBV20-1; CDR3: CSASSFSQPNTGELFF; DNA: TGCAGTGCTAGTAGTTTTTCTCAGCCGAACACCGGGGAGCTGTTTTTT
length: 14; D: -; J: TRBJ2-3; size: -; V: TRBV18; CDR3: CASSPPFGTDTQYF; DNA: TGTGCCAGCTCACCACCTTTTGGCACAGATACGCAGTATTTT
length: 15; D: TRBD1; J: TRBJ1-1; size: -; V: TRBV27; CDR3: CASSLTGGFSTEAFF; DNA: TGTGCCAGCAGTTTAACAGGGGGCTTCAGTACTGAAGCTTTCTTT
length: 13; D: TRBD1; J: TRBJ1-2; size: -; V: TRBV7-3; CDR3: CASGGQGATGYTF; DNA: TGTGCCAGCGGTGGACAGGGGGCGACTGGCTACACCTTC
length: 15; D: -; J: TRBJ1-5; size: -; V: TRBV18; CDR3: CASSPGGGGNQPQHF; DNA: TGTGCCAGCTCACCAGGAGGGGGAGGGAATCAGCCCCAGCATTTT
length: 16; D: -; J: TRBJ2-2; size: -; V: TRBV4-2; CDR3: CASSPGSRGGAGELFF; DNA: TGTGCCAGCAGCCCAGGAAGCAGGGGAGGAGCGGGGGAGCTGTTTTTT
length: 13; D: -; J: TRBJ1-1; size: -; V: TRBV28; CDR3: CASRPVTAGEAFF; DNA: TGTGCCAGCAGACCCGTCACGGCGGGTGAAGCTTTCTTT
length: 14; D: TRBD1; J: TRBJ1-1; size: -; V: TRBV14; CDR3: CASSQVTGWTEAFF; DNA: TGTGCCAGCAGCCAAGTGACAGGGTGGACTGAAGCTTTCTTT
length: 15; D: TRBD1; J: TRBJ1-3; size: -; V: TRBV7-9; CDR3: CASSARTGTGNTIYF; DNA: TGTGCCAGCAGCGCCAGGACAGGGACGGGAAACACCATATATTTT
length: 16; D: -; J: TRBJ2-2; size: -; V: TRBV4-3; CDR3: CASSQATSTRFGELFF; DNA: TGCGCCAGCAGCCAGGCGACTAGTACTCGGTTCGGGGAGCTGTTTTTT
length: 15; D: -; J: TRBJ1-2; size: -; V: TRBV6-2/TRBV6-3; CDR3: CASSLGRDRDYGYTF; DNA: TGTGCCAGCAGTTTGGGCAGAGACAGAGACTATGGCTACACCTTC
length: 13; D: -; J: TRBJ2-7; size: -; V: TRBV5-6; CDR3: CASSPGRTYEQYF; DNA: TGTGCCAGCAGTCCTGGTAGGACCTACGAGCAGTACTTC
length: 16; D: TRBD2; J: TRBJ2-1; size: -; V: TRBV4-2; CDR3: CASSQASGRAYNEQFF; DNA: TGTGCCAGCAGCCAGGCTAGCGGGAGAGCCTACAATGAGCAGTTCTTC
length: 11; D: -; J: TRBJ2-3; size: -; V: TRBV7-3; CDR3: CASSFTDTQYF; DNA: TGTGCCAGCAGCTTTACAGATACGCAGTATTTT
length: 16; D: TRBD2; J: TRBJ2-7; size: -; V: TRBV27; CDR3: CASKPRTSGRVSEQYF; DNA: TGTGCCAGCAAACCTAGGACTAGCGGGAGGGTGTCCGAGCAGTACTTC
length: 13; D: -; J: TRBJ1-5; size: -; V: TRBV2; CDR3: CASMADTNQPQHF; DNA: TGTGCCAGCATGGCAGACACCAATCAGCCCCAGCATTTT
length: 11; D: -; J: TRBJ2-7; size: -; V: TRBV20-1; CDR3: CSARGDYEQYF; DNA: TGCAGTGCTAGAGGGGACTACGAGCAGTACTTC
length: 14; D: -; J: TRBJ2-3; size: -; V: TRBV29-1; CDR3: CSVSHIFPTDTQYF; DNA: TGCAGCGTTTCCCATATCTTCCCCACAGATACGCAGTATTTT
length: 17; D: -; J: TRBJ2-2; size: -; V: TRBV6-2/TRBV6-3; CDR3: CASSPAQSTGITGELFF; DNA: TGTGCCAGCAGCCCTGCACAGTCGACAGGTATCACCGGGGAGCTGTTTTTT
length: 14; D: -; J: TRBJ2-3; size: -; V: TRBV3-1/TRBV3-2; CDR3: CASSRGGSTDTQYF; DNA: TGTGCCAGCAGCCGGGGCGGATCCACAGATACGCAGTATTTT
length: 14; D: TRBD2; J: TRBJ2-1; size: -; V: TRBV6-5; CDR3: CASRGTSEYNEQFF; DNA: TGTGCCAGCAGGGGGACTAGTGAATACAATGAGCAGTTCTTC
length: 13; D: -; J: TRBJ1-1; size: -; V: TRBV6-5; CDR3: CASRPGPNTEAFF; DNA: TGTGCCAGCAGGCCGGGACCGAACACTGAAGCTTTCTTT
length: 15; D: -; J: TRBJ1-5; size: -; V: TRBV7-9; CDR3: CASSLDGRDNQPQHF; DNA: TGTGCCAGCAGCTTAGACGGACGGGACAATCAGCCCCAGCATTTT
length: 15; D: -; J: TRBJ1-1; size: -; V: TRBV7-2; CDR3: CASSFLGGANTEAFF; DNA: TGTGCCAGCAGCTTTTTGGGAGGGGCTAACACTGAAGCTTTCTTT
length: 19; D: -; J: TRBJ2-2; size: -; V: TRBV7-2; CDR3: CASSLGSRGTPYPTGELFF; DNA: TGTGCCAGCAGCTTGGGTAGTCGCGGGACTCCCTATCCCACCGGGGAGCTGTTTTTT
length: 13; D: -; J: TRBJ1-1; size: once; V: TRBV11-2; CDR3: CASTLGPVTEAFF; DNA: TGTGCCAGCACCCTCGGACCTGTGACTGAAGCTTTCTTT
length: 12; D: -; J: TRBJ1-5; size: few; V: TRBV10-1; CDR3: CASSDLRRPQHF; DNA: TGCGCCAGCAGTGACTTGAGGCGACCCCAGCATTTT
length: 15; D: TRBD2; J: TRBJ2-1; size: -; V: TRBV2; CDR3: CASSRRTSGINEQFF; DNA: TGTGCCAGCAGTCGACGGACTAGCGGGATCAATGAGCAGTTCTTC
length: 15; D: -; J: TRBJ2-3; size: -; V: TRBV18; CDR3: CASSPIRGRTDTQYF; DNA: TGTGCCAGCTCACCTATCCGGGGCCGCACAGATACGCAGTATTTT
length: 17; D: -; J: TRBJ1-1; size: -; V: TRBV27; CDR3: CASSLSRSMGSGTEAFF; DNA: TGTGCCAGCAGTTTATCAAGGTCGATGGGGTCGGGGACTGAAGCTTTCTTT
length: 17; D: TRBD1; J: TRBJ1-6; size: -; V: TRBV11-2; CDR3: CASSAGQGGSYNSPLHF; DNA: TGTGCCAGCAGCGCGGGACAGGGGGGCTCCTATAATTCACCCCTCCACTTT
length: 12; D: -; J: TRBJ1-4; size: once; V: TRBV6-2/TRBV6-3; CDR3: CASSYGAEKLFF; DNA: TGTGCCAGCAGTTACGGGGCTGAAAAACTGTTTTTT
length: 13; D: -; J: TRBJ1-1; size: -; V: TRBV11-3; CDR3: CASSFQGRTEAFF; DNA: TGTGCCAGCAGCTTCCAGGGGCGCACTGAAGCTTTCTTT
length: 16; D: -; J: TRBJ1-1; size: -; V: TRBV5-1; CDR3: CASSLGFTGLNTEAFF; DNA: TGCGCCAGCAGCTTGGGGTTCACGGGGTTGAACACTGAAGCTTTCTTT
length: 16; D: TRBD1; J: TRBJ1-2; size: -; V: TRBV10-3; CDR3: CAISEGQGGRGYGYTF; DNA: TGTGCCATCAGTGAAGGTCAGGGGGGTAGGGGCTATGGCTACACCTTC
length: 15; D: TRBD2; J: TRBJ2-1; size: -; V: TRBV5-1; CDR3: CASSLDAGGYNEQFF; DNA: TGCGCCAGCAGCTTGGATGCGGGAGGGTACAATGAGCAGTTCTTC
length: 17; D: -; J: TRBJ1-5; size: once; V: TRBV18; CDR3: CASSPTAGTRVEKPQHF; DNA: TGTGCCAGCTCACCGACCGCCGGGACACGCGTCGAAAAGCCCCAGCATTTT
length: 14; D: TRBD1; J: TRBJ1-1; size: -; V: TRBV27; CDR3: CASSKGAANTEAFF; DNA: TGTGCCAGCAGCAAGGGGGCAGCGAACACTGAAGCTTTCTTT
length: 16; D: TRBD2; J: TRBJ2-1; size: -; V: TRBV28; CDR3: CASRKSRGGRADEQFF; DNA: TGTGCCAGCAGGAAATCCCGGGGCGGGAGGGCCGATGAGCAGTTCTTC
length: 15; D: TRBD1; J: TRBJ1-2; size: -; V: TRBV5-1; CDR3: CASSLSGQGNYGYTF; DNA: TGCGCCAGCAGCTTGTCGGGACAGGGTAACTATGGCTACACCTTC
length: 17; D: TRBD2; J: TRBJ2-1; size: -; V: TRBV9; CDR3: CASSARKSSGRDNEQFF; DNA: TGTGCCAGCAGCGCGCGCAAATCTAGCGGGAGGGACAATGAGCAGTTCTTC
length: 13; D: -; J: TRBJ1-2; size: once; V: TRBV5-5; CDR3: CASSSGDNYGYTF; DNA: TGTGCCAGCAGCTCAGGGGACAACTATGGCTACACCTTC
length: 14; D: TRBD2; J: TRBJ2-7; size: once; V: TRBV27; CDR3: CASNRLAGGNEQYF; DNA: TGTGCCAGCAACCGACTAGCGGGAGGCAACGAGCAGTACTTC
length: 14; D: -; J: TRBJ1-1; size: once; V: TRBV5-1; CDR3: CASSRGVANTEAFF; DNA: TGCGCCAGCAGCCGTGGGGTAGCTAACACTGAAGCTTTCTTT
length: 15; D: -; J: TRBJ2-3; size: -; V: TRBV4-1; CDR3: CASSQALLSTDTQYF; DNA: TGCGCCAGCAGCCAAGCCCTACTAAGCACAGATACGCAGTATTTT
length: 15; D: TRBD1; J: TRBJ1-1; size: -; V: TRBV11-2; CDR3: CACRPKQGEHTEAFF; DNA: TGTGCCTGCCGCCCAAAACAGGGGGAGCACACTGAAGCTTTCTTT
length: 18; D: -; J: TRBJ1-3; size: -; V: TRBV15; CDR3: CATSRDRGVHSSGNTIYF; DNA: TGTGCCACCAGCAGAGATAGGGGAGTTCATAGCTCTGGAAACACCATATATTTT
length: 13; D: -; J: TRBJ2-7; size: -; V: TRBV12-3/TRBV12-4; CDR3: CASSFMTRYEQYF; DNA: TGTGCCAGCAGTTTTATGACTCGATACGAGCAGTACTTC
length: 14; D: -; J: TRBJ2-1; size: -; V: TRBV11-3; CDR3: CASSPDVSYNEQFF; DNA: TGTGCCAGCAGCCCGGACGTCTCCTACAATGAGCAGTTCTTC
length: 13; D: -; J: TRBJ1-5; size: -; V: TRBV28; CDR3: CASTLGVEQPQHF; DNA: TGTGCCAGCACCCTCGGAGTGGAGCAGCCCCAGCATTTT
length: 15; D: -; J: TRBJ1-3; size: -; V: TRBV4-3; CDR3: CASSQDRTERNTIYF; DNA: TGCGCCAGCAGCCAAGATCGGACGGAGAGAAACACCATATATTTT
length: 14; D: -; J: TRBJ2-5; size: -; V: TRBV6-5; CDR3: CAGANRGGKETQYF; DNA: TGTGCTGGCGCAAACAGGGGAGGGAAAGAGACCCAGTACTTC
length: 14; D: -; J: TRBJ1-2; size: -; V: TRBV6-5; CDR3: CASRNSWRHYGYTF; DNA: TGTGCCAGCAGGAACTCGTGGCGACACTATGGCTACACCTTC
length: 14; D: TRBD2; J: TRBJ2-5; size: -; V: TRBV15; CDR3: CATSRGLAGETQYF; DNA: TGTGCCACCAGCAGGGGACTAGCGGGAGAGACCCAGTACTTC
length: 16; D: TRBD2; J: TRBJ2-3; size: -; V: TRBV6-5; CDR3: CASSYSGGRTTDTQYF; DNA: TGTGCCAGCAGTTACTCAGGCGGGAGGACCACAGATACGCAGTATTTT
length: 14; D: TRBD1; J: TRBJ2-7; size: -; V: TRBV7-3; CDR3: CASSIGTETYEQYF; DNA: TGTGCCAGCAGCATAGGGACAGAGACCTACGAGCAGTACTTC
length: 14; D: -; J: TRBJ1-3; size: -; V: TRBV3-1/TRBV3-2; CDR3: CASSQRGAGNTIYF; DNA: TGTGCCAGCAGCCAAAGGGGGGCTGGAAACACCATATATTTT
length: 13; D: -; J: TRBJ1-4; size: -; V: TRBV29-1; CDR3: CSVVRGSNEKLFF; DNA: TGCAGCGTTGTGCGGGGGTCTAATGAAAAACTGTTTTTT
length: 15; D: -; J: TRBJ1-4; size: -; V: TRBV3-1/TRBV3-2; CDR3: CASSQGDSVTEKLFF; DNA: TGTGCCAGCAGCCAAGGTGACAGCGTAACTGAAAAACTGTTTTTT